The 5 T cell receptor beta chains presented below share a single source sample, sequenced in a study of T-cell reconstitution after alpha-beta-depleted transplantation in children. The TCRbeta library incorporated unique molecular identifiers. TCRdb passed the PCR reads through MiXCR, listing each CDR3 protein once. This repertoire shows some 250,000 distinct CDR3 sequences, approximately 12% found once; its top ten account for roughly 2.6%. The material was PBMCs from the stem cell graft donor, obtained from the stem cell graft. The receptors were gathered from a human donor who donated a stem cell graft to a child with acute lymphoblastic leukemia.

The sample holds many counts of this clonotype. The chain employs TRBV3-1 and TRBJ2-7; D gene unclear. The CDR3 spans 11 residues. The germline CDR1 and CDR2 sequences are LGHDT and YNNKEL (reference sequence). Trimming removed 2 bases from V and 5 bases from J, with 4 bases in between. The CDR3 nucleotides read TGTGCCAGCAGCCAAACGCACGAGCAGTACTTC. Its protein product is CASSQTHEQYF.

This clonotype was detected many times. This rearrangement joins TRBV28 to TRBJ2-5; D remains ambiguous. Looked up from germline, CDR1 is MDHEN and CDR2 is SYDVKM. CDR3 size: 12 residues. V dropped 2 bases and J dropped 5 bases, with 6 bases sitting between them. The CDR3 nucleotides read TGTGCCAGCAGTTTACGACTGGAGACCCAGTACTTC. This codes for CASSLRLETQYF.

The chain uses TRBV28 and TRBJ1-2; tentatively, D is TRBD1 (5 bases). The CDR3 covers 16 residues. Germline assignment: CDR1 MDHEN and CDR2 SYDVKM. V was clipped by 2 bases and J by 2 bases, with 15 bases between them. The CDR3 coding sequence is TGTGCCAGCAGTTTAGGGGGGGTCCCAGTGAACTATGGCTACACCTTC. This codes for CASSLGGVPVNYGYTF.

V and J are TRBV12-3 or TRBV12-4 and TRBJ2-1, with 7 bases matching TRBD2. The CDR3 totals 14 residues. Trimming cost V 2 bases and J 8 bases; bases outside gene matches: 6. The CDR3 loop is CASSLTAGRDEQFF. The CDR3 DNA follows: TGTGCCAGCAGTTTAACAGCGGGGCGGGATGAGCAGTTCTTC.

Ten or more counts support this clonotype. The chain uses TRBV7-2 and TRBJ2-1; 8 bases fit TRBD2. The CDR3 is 14 amino acids. V shed 10 bases and J 3 bases; nucleotides not matched to a gene: 8. Germline CDR1 reads SGHTA; CDR2 reads FQGNSA. The CDR3 sequence: CATLWAGGYNEQFF. CDR3 coding DNA: TGTGCCACTCTGTGGGCGGGGGGCTACAATGAGCAGTTCTTC.